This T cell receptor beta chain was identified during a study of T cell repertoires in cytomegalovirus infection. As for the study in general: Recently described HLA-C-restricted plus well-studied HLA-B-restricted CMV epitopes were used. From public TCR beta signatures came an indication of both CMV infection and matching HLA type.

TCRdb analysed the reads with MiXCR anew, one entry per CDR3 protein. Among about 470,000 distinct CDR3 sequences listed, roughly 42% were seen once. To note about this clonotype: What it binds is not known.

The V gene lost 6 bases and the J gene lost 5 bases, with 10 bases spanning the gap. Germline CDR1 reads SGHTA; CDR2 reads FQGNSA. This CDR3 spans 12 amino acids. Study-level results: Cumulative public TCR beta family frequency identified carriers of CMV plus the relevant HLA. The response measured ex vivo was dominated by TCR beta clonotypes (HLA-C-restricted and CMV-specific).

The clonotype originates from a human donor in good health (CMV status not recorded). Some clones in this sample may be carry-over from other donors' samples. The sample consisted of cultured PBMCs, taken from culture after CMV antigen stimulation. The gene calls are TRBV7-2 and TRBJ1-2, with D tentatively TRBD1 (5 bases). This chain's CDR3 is CASRGLGYGYTF. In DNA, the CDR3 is TGTGCCAGCAGGGGGCTGGGATATGGCTACACCTTC. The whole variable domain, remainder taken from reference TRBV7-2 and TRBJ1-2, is GAGVSQSPSNKVTEKGKDVELRCDPISGHTALYWYRQSLGQGLEFLIYFQGNSAPDKSGLPSDRFSAERTGGSVSTLTIQRTQQEDSAVYLCASRGLGYGYTFGSGTRLTVV.